A selection of T cell receptor beta chains follows, all from one sample in a study of blood T cells in healthy people across ages. TCRdb ran MiXCR on the 5' RACE reads and lists one entry per CDR3 protein. The sample consists of almost 1 million distinct CDR3 sequences, roughly 51% of them appearing once. Sequencing was done on a sample of blood. The receptors shown here come from an older woman in good health. Both conserved end residues are part of each CDR3. Each record gives: clone size, V gene, J gene, D gene, CDR3 protein, CDR3 DNA. The D gene is left open where the match is weak. The listing skips clone size in some rows; elsewhere it reads once, few, many or a size class.

-,TRBV28,TRBJ2-1,-,CASSRLGSSYNEQFF,TGTGCCAGCAGCAGGCTCGGGAGCTCCTACAATGAGCAGTTCTTC
-,TRBV6-2/TRBV6-3,TRBJ2-1,-,CASSSQVGGREQFF,TGTGCCAGCAGTTCCCAGGTCGGGGGGCGCGAGCAGTTCTTC
few,TRBV4-3,TRBJ2-7,-,CASSQEAKQGYEQYF,TGCGCCAGCAGCCAAGAAGCCAAACAGGGATACGAGCAGTACTTC
-,TRBV12-3/TRBV12-4,TRBJ1-1,-,CASSLLTGTEAFF,TGTGCCAGCAGTTTGCTGACCGGCACTGAAGCTTTCTTT
few,TRBV7-2,TRBJ2-3,TRBD2,CASSPRRGGQSDTQYF,TGTGCCAGCAGCCCCAGGCGGGGGGGCCAATCAGATACGCAGTATTTT
-,TRBV6-6,TRBJ1-4,-,CASSYEGNEKQFF,TGTGCCAGCAGTTACGAGGGAAATGAAAAACAGTTTTTT
few,TRBV3-1,TRBJ2-7,-,CASSQTRGSYEQYF,TGTGCCAGCAGCCAGACTAGGGGATCCTACGAGCAGTACTTC
few,TRBV29-1,TRBJ2-3,-,CSVSRDNTDTQYF,TGCAGCGTTTCCCGGGACAACACAGATACGCAGTATTTT
-,TRBV6-2/TRBV6-3,TRBJ2-3,TRBD2,CASSLTSGRTTDTQYF,TGTGCCAGCAGCCTGACTAGCGGGAGGACCACAGATACGCAGTATTTT
-,TRBV5-6,TRBJ2-3,-,CATTGDYGSDTQYF,TGTGCCACCACAGGGGACTATGGATCAGATACGCAGTATTTT
-,TRBV6-2/TRBV6-3,TRBJ2-4,-,CAISRGTPTGPKNIQYF,TGTGCCATCAGCAGGGGCACCCCGACAGGTCCCAAAAACATTCAGTACTTC
few,TRBV28,TRBJ2-3,TRBD2,CATHYSGGTQYF,TGTGCCACCCATTATAGCGGGGGTACGCAGTATTTT
-,TRBV7-9,TRBJ2-1,-,CASSLDGGHNEQFF,TGTGCCAGCAGCTTAGACGGGGGCCACAATGAGCAGTTCTTC
-,TRBV29-1,TRBJ2-5,-,CSVVWGASKETQYF,TGCAGCGTTGTGTGGGGGGCCTCCAAAGAGACCCAGTACTTC
-,TRBV5-1,TRBJ1-2,TRBD1,CASSPATGGYGYTF,TGCGCCAGCAGCCCAGCGACAGGGGGCTATGGCTACACCTTC
few,TRBV5-6,TRBJ1-6,-,CASSLAFSPNSPLHF,TGTGCCAGCAGCTTGGCTTTTTCCCCTAATTCACCCCTCCACTTT
-,TRBV7-2,TRBJ2-7,-,CASNYRESPYEQYF,TGTGCCAGCAACTACAGGGAAAGCCCCTACGAGCAGTACTTC
-,TRBV7-9,TRBJ2-7,TRBD1,CASSLQPGQQSYEQYF,TGTGCCAGCAGCTTACAACCGGGACAGCAATCCTACGAGCAGTACTTC
few,TRBV4-1,TRBJ2-1,-,CASSQGPASPLNEQFF,TGCGCCAGCAGCCAAGGGCCCGCTAGCCCCCTCAATGAGCAGTTCTTC
-,TRBV10-3,TRBJ2-5,TRBD1,CAVRTGGQETQYF,TGTGCCGTCAGGACAGGGGGCCAAGAGACCCAGTACTTC
-,TRBV12-3/TRBV12-4,TRBJ2-3,TRBD2,CASRRSGRGSADTEYF,TGTGCCAGCAGACGTAGCGGGAGAGGTTCAGCAGATACGGAATATTTT
few,TRBV7-9,TRBJ2-5,-,CASSLAMNNQETQYF,TGTGCCAGCAGCTTAGCCATGAATAACCAAGAGACCCAGTACTTC